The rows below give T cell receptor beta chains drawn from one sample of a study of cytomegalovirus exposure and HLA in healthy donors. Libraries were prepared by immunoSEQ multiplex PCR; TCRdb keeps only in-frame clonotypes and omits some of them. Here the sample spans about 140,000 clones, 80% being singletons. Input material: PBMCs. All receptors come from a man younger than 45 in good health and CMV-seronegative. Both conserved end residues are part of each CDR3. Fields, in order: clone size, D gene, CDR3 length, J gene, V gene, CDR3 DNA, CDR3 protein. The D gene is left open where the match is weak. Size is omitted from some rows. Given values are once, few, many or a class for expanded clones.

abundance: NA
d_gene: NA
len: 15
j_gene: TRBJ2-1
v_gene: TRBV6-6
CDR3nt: TGTGCCAGCAGTTACCGGGAGCTCTCCTACAATGAGCAGTTCTTC
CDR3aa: CASSYRELSYNEQFF

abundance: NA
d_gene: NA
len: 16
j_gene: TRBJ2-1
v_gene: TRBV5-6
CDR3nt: TGTGCCAGCAGCTTGGCCCTAGCGAACTCCTACAATGAGCAGTTCTTC
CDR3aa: CASSLALANSYNEQFF

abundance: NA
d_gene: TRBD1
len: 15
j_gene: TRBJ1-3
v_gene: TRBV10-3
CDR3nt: TGTGCCATCTTGGACAGGACCGACTCTGGAAACACCATATATTTT
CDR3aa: CAILDRTDSGNTIYF

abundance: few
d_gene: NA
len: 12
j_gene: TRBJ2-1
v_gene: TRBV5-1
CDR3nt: TGCGCCAGCAGCTTGGGATACTATGAGCAGTTCTTC
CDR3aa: CASSLGYYEQFF

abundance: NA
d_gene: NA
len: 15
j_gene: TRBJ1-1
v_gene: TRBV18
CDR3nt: TGTGCCAGCTCACTTCTTCCGGGACAGAACACTGAAGCTTTCTTT
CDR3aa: CASSLLPGQNTEAFF

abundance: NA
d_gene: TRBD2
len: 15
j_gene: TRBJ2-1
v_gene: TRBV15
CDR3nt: TGTGCCACCAGCATTGGGACTAGCGCGCACAATGAGCAGTTCTTC
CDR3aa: CATSIGTSAHNEQFF

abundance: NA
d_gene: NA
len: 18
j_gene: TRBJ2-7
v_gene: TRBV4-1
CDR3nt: TGCGCCAGCAGCCAAGTCGATATGGGGCTCAATGGCATATACGAGCAGTACTTC
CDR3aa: CASSQVDMGLNGIYEQYF

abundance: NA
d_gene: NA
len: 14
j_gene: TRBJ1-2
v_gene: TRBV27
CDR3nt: TGTGCCAGCAGTTTACTACCGCCTAACTATGGCTACACCTTC
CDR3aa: CASSLLPPNYGYTF

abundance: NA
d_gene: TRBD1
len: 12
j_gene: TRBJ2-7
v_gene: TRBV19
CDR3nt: TGTGCCAGTAGTCTTGCAGGGGGTGAGCAGTACTTC
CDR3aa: CASSLAGGEQYF

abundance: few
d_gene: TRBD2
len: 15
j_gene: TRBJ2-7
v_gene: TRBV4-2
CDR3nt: TGTGCCAGCAGCCAAGAACTAGCGATCATCTACGAGCAGTACTTC
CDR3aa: CASSQELAIIYEQYF

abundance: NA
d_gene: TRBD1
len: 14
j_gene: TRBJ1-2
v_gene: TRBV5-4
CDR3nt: TGTGCCAGCAGATCCGCAGGGGGCGGACGAGGCTACACCTTC
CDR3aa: CASRSAGGGRGYTF

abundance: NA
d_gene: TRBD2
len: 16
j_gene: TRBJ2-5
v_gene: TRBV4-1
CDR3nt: TGCGCCAGCAGCCACGCGACTAGCGGGGGAGAAGAGACCCAGTACTTC
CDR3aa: CASSHATSGGEETQYF